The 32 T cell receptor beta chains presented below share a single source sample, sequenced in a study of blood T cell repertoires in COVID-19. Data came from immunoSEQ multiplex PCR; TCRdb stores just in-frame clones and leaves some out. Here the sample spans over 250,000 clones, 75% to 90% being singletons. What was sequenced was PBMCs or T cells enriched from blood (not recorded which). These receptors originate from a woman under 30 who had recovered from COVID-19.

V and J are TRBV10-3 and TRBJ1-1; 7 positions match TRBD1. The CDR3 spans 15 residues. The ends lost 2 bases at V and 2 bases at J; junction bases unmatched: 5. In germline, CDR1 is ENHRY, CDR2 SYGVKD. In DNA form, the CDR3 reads TGTGCCATCAGTGAGGGGCAGGGGGGAAACACTGAAGCTTTCTTT. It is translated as CAISEGQGGNTEAFF.

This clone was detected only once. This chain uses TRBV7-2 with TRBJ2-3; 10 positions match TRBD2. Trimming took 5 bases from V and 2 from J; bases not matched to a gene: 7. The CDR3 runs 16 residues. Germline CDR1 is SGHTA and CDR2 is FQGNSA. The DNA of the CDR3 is TGTGCCAGCAGCAGGCGGACTAGCGGAACCACAGATACGCAGTATTTT. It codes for CASSRRTSGTTDTQYF.

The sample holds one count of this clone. In nucleotides, the CDR3 is TGTGCCAGCAGTGAATATTCTAGGGACAGGGGGACCCAGTACTTC. Its protein is CASSEYSRDRGTQYF. The gene calls are TRBV25-1 and TRBJ2-5, with TRBD1 matching over 10 bases. CDR3 size: 15 residues. The V gene's germline CDR1 is MGHDK and CDR2 SYGVNS. J lost 7 bases, V lost 0 bases, and 5 bases had no gene match. The entire variable domain, with the rest obtained from reference TRBV25-1 and TRBJ2-5, is as follows: EADIYQTPRYLVIGTGKKITLECSQTMGHDKMYWYQQDPGMELHLIHYSYGVNSTEKGDLSSESTVSRIRTEHFPLTLESARPSHTSQYLCASSEYSRDRGTQYFGPGTRLLVL.

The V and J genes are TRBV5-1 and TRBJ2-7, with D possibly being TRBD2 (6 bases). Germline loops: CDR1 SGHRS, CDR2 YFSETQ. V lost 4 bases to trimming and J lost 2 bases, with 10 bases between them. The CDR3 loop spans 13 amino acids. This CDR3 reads CASSPTSTYEQYF. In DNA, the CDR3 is TGCGCCAGCAGCCCCACTAGCACCTACGAGCAGTACTTC.

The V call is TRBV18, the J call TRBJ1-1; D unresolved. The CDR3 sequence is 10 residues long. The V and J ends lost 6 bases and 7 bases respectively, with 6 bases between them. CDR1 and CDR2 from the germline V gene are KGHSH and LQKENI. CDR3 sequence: CASSHNEAFF. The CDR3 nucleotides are TGTGCCAGCTCTCACAATGAAGCTTTCTTT.

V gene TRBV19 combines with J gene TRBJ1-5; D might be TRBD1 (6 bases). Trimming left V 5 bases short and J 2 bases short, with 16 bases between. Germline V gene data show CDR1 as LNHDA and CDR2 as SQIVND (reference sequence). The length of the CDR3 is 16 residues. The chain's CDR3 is CASSSRGTKGNQPQHF. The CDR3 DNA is TGTGCCAGTAGTTCCCGTGGGACAAAGGGCAATCAGCCCCAGCATTTT.

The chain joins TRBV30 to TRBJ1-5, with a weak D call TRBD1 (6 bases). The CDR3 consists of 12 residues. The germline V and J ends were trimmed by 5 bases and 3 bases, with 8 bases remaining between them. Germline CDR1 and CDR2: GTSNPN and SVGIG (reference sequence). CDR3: CAWGQFNQPQHF. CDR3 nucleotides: TGTGCCTGGGGACAGTTCAATCAGCCCCAGCATTTT.

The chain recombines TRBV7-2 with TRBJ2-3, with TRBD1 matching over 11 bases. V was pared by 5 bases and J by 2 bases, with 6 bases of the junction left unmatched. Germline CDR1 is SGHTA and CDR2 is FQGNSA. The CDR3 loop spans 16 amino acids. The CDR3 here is CASSADRGRLTDTQYF. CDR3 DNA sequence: TGTGCCAGCAGCGCGGACAGGGGGCGACTCACAGATACGCAGTATTTT.

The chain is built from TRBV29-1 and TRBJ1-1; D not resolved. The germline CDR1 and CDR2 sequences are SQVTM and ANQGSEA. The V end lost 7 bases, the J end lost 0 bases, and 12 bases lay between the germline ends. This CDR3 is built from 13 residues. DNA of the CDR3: TGCAGCGCCGAGCGGGTATTGAACACTGAAGCTTTCTTT. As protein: CSAERVLNTEAFF.

CDR3 region: CASSLDSLGNSPLHF. The CDR3 coding sequence is TGTGCCAGCAGCTTAGACAGCCTAGGAAATTCACCCCTCCACTTT. The chain has TRBV11-2 and TRBJ1-6; D remains unclear. CDR1 and CDR2 from the germline V gene are SGHAT and FQNNGV. The CDR3 has 15 residues. V was pared by 0 bases and J by 7 bases, with 10 bases between.

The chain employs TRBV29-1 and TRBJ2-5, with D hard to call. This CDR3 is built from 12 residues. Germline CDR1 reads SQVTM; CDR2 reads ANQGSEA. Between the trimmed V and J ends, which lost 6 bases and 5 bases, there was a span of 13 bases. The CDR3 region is CSVVLVSETQYF. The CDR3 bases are TGCAGCGTCGTGTTAGTTTCGGAGACCCAGTACTTC.

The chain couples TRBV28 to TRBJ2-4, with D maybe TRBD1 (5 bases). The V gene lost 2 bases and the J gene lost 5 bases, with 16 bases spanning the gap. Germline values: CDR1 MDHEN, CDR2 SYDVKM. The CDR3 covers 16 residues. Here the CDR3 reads CASSLAGFPRENIQYF. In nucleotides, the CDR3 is TGTGCCAGCAGTTTAGCCGGGTTCCCCAGGGAAAACATTCAGTACTTC.

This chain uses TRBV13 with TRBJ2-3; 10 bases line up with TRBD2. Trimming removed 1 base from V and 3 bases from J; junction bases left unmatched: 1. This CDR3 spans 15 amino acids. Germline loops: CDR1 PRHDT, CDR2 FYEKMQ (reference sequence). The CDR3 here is CASSLVAGGTDTQYF. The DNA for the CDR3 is TGTGCCAGCAGCTTAGTAGCGGGGGGAACAGATACGCAGTATTTT.

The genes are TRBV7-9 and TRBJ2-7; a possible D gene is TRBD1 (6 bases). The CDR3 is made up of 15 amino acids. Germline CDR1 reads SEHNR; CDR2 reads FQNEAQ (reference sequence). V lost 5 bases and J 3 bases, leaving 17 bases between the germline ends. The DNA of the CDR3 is TGTGCCAGCAGCGGTACACAGGGATGGGACTACGAGCAGTACTTC. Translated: CASSGTQGWDYEQYF.

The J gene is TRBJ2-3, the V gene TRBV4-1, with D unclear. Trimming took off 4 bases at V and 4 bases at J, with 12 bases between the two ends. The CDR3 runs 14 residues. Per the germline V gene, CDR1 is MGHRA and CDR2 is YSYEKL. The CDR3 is CASSPITPPDTQYF. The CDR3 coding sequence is TGCGCCAGCAGCCCCATCACACCCCCAGATACGCAGTATTTT.

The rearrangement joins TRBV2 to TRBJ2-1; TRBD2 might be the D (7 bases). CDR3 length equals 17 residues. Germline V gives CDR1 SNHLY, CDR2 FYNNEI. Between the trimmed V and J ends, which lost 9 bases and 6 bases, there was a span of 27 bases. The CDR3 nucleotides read TGTGCCAGGTCGGGGGGCACAAAGAGTACGAATCGCAATGAGCAGTTCTTC. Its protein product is CARSGGTKSTNRNEQFF. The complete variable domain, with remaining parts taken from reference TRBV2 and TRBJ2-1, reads EPEVTQTPSHQVTQMGQEVILRCVPISNHLYFYWYRQILGQKVEFLVSFYNNEISEKSEIFDDQFSVERPDGSNFTLKIRSTKLEDSAMYFCARSGGTKSTNRNEQFFGPGTRLTVL.

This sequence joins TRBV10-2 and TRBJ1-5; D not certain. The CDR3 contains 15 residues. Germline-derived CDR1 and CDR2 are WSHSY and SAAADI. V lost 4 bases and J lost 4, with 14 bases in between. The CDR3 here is CASSGENLRNQPQHF. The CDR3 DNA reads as TGCGCCAGCAGTGGGGAGAATTTGCGAAATCAGCCCCAGCATTTT.

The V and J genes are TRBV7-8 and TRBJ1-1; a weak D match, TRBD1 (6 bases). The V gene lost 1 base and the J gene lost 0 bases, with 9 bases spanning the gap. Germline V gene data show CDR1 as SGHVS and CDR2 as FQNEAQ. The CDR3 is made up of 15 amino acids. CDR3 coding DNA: TGTGCCAGCAGCTTAGTCACAGGGATGAACACTGAAGCTTTCTTT. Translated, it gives CASSLVTGMNTEAFF.

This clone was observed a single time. The CDR3 coding sequence is TGTGCCAGCAGCCAAGGAACAGGGTATCCGCCCCAGCATTTT. This sequence encodes CASSQGTGYPPQHF. The genes are TRBV3-1 (or the pseudogene TRBV3-2) and TRBJ1-5; D is perhaps TRBD1 (6 bases). V dropped 1 base and J dropped 9 bases, with 13 bases sitting between them. This CDR3 has 14 residues. Germline V gene data show CDR1 as LGHDT and CDR2 as YNNKEL (reference sequence).

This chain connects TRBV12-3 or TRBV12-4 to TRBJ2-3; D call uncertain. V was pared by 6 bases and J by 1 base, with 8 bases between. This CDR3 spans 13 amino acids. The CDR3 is CASRTTGTDTQYF. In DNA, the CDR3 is TGTGCCAGCAGAACCACAGGCACAGATACGCAGTATTTT.

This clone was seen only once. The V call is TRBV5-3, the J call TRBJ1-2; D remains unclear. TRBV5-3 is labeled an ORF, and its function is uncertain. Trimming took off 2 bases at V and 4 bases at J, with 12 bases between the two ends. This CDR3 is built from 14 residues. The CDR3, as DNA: TGTGCCAGAAGCTTTGCCCCCGTTAGCTATGGCTACACCTTC. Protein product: CARSFAPVSYGYTF.

DNA of the CDR3: TGTGCCAGCAGCCGGGTCGACGGGGTGAACACTGAAGCTTTCTTT. Translation gives CASSRVDGVNTEAFF. This chain connects TRBV14 to TRBJ1-1; no clear D. Germline loops: CDR1 SGHDN, CDR2 FVKESK. The CDR3 loop spans 15 amino acids. With 4 bases removed from V and 0 bases from J, the gap between germline ends came to 12 bases.

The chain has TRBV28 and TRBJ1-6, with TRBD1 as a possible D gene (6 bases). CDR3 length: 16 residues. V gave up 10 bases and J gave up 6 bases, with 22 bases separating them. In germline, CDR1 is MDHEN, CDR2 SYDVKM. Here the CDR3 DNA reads TGTGCCACCCTAGCCCCTTTTTGGGGGCGTAATTCACCCCTCCACTTT. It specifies CATLAPFWGRNSPLHF.

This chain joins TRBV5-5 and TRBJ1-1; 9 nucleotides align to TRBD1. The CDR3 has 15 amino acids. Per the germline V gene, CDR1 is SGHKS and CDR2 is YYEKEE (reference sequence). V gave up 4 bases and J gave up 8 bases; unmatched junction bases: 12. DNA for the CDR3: TGTGCCAGCAGCCAGGGGGGACAGGGCTGGACGGAAGCTTTCTTT. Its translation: CASSQGGQGWTEAFF.

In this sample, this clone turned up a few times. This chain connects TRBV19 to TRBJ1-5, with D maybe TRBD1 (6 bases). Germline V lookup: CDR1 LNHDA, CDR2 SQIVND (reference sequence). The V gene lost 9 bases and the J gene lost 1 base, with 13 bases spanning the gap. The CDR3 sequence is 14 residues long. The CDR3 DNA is TGTGCCAGCACCCACCAGGGGAGCAATCAGCCCCAGCATTTT. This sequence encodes CASTHQGSNQPQHF. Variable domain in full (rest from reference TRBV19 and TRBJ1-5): DGGITQSPKYLFRKEGQNVTLSCEQNLNHDAMYWYRQDPGQGLRLIYYSQIVNDFQKGDIAEGYSVSREKKESFPLTVTSAQKNPTAFYLCASTHQGSNQPQHFGDGTRLSIL.

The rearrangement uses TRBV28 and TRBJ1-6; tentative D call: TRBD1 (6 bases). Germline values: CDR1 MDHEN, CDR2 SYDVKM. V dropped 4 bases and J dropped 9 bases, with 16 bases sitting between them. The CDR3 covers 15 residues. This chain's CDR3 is CASSSTGSDSSPLHF. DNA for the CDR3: TGTGCCAGCAGTTCCACAGGGTCTGATAGTTCACCCCTCCACTTT.

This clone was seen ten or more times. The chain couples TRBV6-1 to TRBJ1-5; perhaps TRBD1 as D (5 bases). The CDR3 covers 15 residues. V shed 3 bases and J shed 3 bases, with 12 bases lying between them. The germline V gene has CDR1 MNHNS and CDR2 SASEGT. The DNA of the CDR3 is TGTGCCAGCAGTGAGGGTCCGGGGGACAATCAGCCCCAGCATTTT. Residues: CASSEGPGDNQPQHF.

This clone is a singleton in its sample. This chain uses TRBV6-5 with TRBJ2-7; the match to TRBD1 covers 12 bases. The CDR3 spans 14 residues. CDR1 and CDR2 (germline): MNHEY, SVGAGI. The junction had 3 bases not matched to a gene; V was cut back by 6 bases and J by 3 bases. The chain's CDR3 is CASRGTGGLYEQYF. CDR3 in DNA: TGTGCCAGCAGGGGGACAGGGGGCCTCTACGAGCAGTACTTC.

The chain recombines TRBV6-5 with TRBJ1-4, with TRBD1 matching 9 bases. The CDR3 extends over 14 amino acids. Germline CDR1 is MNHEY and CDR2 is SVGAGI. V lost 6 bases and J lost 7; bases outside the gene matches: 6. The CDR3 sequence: CASSRTGAGEKLFF. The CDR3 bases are TGTGCCAGCAGCCGGACAGGGGCGGGTGAAAAACTGTTTTTT.

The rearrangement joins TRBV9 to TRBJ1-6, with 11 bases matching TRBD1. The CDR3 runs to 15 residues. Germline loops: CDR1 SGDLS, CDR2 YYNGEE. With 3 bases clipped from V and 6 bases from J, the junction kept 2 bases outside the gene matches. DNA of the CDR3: TGTGCCAGCAGCGCGGGGACAGGGGGTAATTCACCCCTCCACTTT. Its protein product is CASSAGTGGNSPLHF.

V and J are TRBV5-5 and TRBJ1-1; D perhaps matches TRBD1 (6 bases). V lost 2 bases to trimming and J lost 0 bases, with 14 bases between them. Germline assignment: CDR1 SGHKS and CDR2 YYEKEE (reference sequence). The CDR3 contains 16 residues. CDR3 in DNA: TGTGCCAGCAGCTTCCTTACGACAGGACTGAACACTGAAGCTTTCTTT. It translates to CASSFLTTGLNTEAFF. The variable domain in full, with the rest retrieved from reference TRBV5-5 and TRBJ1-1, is DAGVTQSPTHLIKTRGQQVTLRCSPISGHKSVSWYQQVLGQGPQFIFQYYEKEERGRGNFPDRFSARQFPNYSSELNVNALLLGDSALYLCASSFLTTGLNTEAFFGQGTRLTVV.

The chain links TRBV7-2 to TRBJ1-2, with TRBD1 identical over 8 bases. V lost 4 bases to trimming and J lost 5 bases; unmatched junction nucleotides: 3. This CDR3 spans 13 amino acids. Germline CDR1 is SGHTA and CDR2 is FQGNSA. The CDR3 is CASSSRTGYGYTF. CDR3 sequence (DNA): TGTGCCAGCAGCTCGAGGACAGGGTATGGCTACACCTTC.